This T cell receptor beta chain was sequenced for a study of T-cell memory formation after mild COVID-19. Study findings and constraints: Among contracting clones, CD4+ were mainly CM/EM and CD8+ enriched in EMRA.

Turning to this clonotype: Its antigen is unknown.

Looked up from germline, CDR1 is LGHNA and CDR2 is YNFKEQ. V gave up 8 bases and J gave up 5 bases; unmatched junction bases: 10. The CDR3 is 14 residues long. TCRdb re-called the 5' RACE reads with MiXCR, one entry per CDR3 protein. The table shows about 290,000 distinct CDR3 sequences, with approximately 15% occurring only once. This rearrangement joins TRBV4-2 to TRBJ2-3; 7 bases fit TRBD1. The sample taken for sequencing was PBMCs or a T cell subset sorted from them (not recorded which). This sequence was found in a man aged 18 to 30 who had mild COVID-19 (a few samples of this study predate the infection). Cell type and time point are not known. For the CDR3, the DNA is TGTGCCAGCCGATTCGGACAGGAACTAGATACGCAGTATTTT. Translated: CASRFGQELDTQYF.